A single sample gave rise to the 7 T cell receptor beta chains below, sequenced in a study of blood T cells in healthy people across ages. It was with a sample-barcoded 5' primer and a J-beta primer mix that a second PCR of roughly 7 to 12 cycles was run. MiXCR was run by TCRdb on the 5' RACE reads, yielding one entry per CDR3 protein. The sample holds 710,000 or so distinct CDR3 sequences; 32% are singletons and the top ten take 15%. The sequenced material came from blood. Receptor source: a woman at least 80 years old in good health.

This clonotype was detected ten times or more. The chain joins TRBV20-1 to TRBJ2-4; D may be TRBD1 (5 bases). Trimming cost V 1 base and J 6 bases, with 16 bases left between them. The CDR3 consists of 15 residues. Germline lookup yields CDR1 DFQATT and CDR2 SNEGSKA (reference sequence). CDR3 bases: TGCAGTGCTAGAGGCTCTGGTGAGCAGGGAAACATTCAGTACTTC. It codes for CSARGSGEQGNIQYF.

In its sample, this clonotype was seen a few times. The chain employs TRBV7-2 and TRBJ1-1, with a possible D match to TRBD1 (5 bases). This CDR3 has 14 residues. Germline values: CDR1 SGHTA, CDR2 FQGNSA. Trimming cost V 2 bases and J 6 bases, with 13 bases left between them. The CDR3 reads CASSLKGLRAEAFF. The CDR3 DNA reads TGTGCCAGCAGCTTAAAGGGACTAAGAGCTGAAGCTTTCTTT.

The chain has TRBV7-3 and TRBJ2-5, with a possible D match to TRBD2 (6 bases). CDR3 length equals 17 residues. Trimming took 2 bases from V and 2 from J, leaving 18 bases between them. Germline V gene lookup returns CDR1 SGHTA and CDR2 FQGTGA. The CDR3: CASSLGGRTFVQETQYF. The CDR3 bases are TGTGCCAGCAGCTTAGGGGGGAGGACATTCGTACAAGAGACCCAGTACTTC.

This clonotype turned up a few times. It may be a read error: a sequence one base away is much more abundant. The V and J genes are TRBV6-1 and TRBJ2-7; maybe TRBD1 (6 bases). CDR1 and CDR2 from the germline V gene are MNHNS and SASEGT. This CDR3 is 14 amino acids long. The CDR3 nucleotides are TGTGCCGGCAGTCCCGACAGGAGTACCTACGAGCAGTACTTC. Its translation is CAGSPDRSTYEQYF.

The chain combines TRBV20-1 with TRBJ2-7; possible D gene TRBD1, 6 bases. The ends were cut back, 6 bases at V and 4 bases at J, with 16 bases in the middle. Germline-derived CDR1 and CDR2 are DFQATT and SNEGSKA (reference sequence). This CDR3 region has 13 residues. CDR3 protein: CSAHRDGGYEQYF. The DNA for the CDR3 is TGCAGTGCCCACAGGGATGGGGGATACGAGCAGTACTTC.

This clonotype was seen only a few times. V usage is TRBV11-2 and J usage is TRBJ2-3; 12 bases line up with TRBD1. The ends lost 3 bases at V and 4 bases at J; junction bases unmatched: 14. The CDR3 contains 19 residues. CDR1 and CDR2 from the germline V gene are SGHAT and FQNNGV. The CDR3 DNA reads TGTGCCAGCAGCTTTACGGGACAGGGGGCCGGGGGGGTTCCAGATACGCAGTATTTT. Translation gives CASSFTGQGAGGVPDTQYF.

This rearrangement joins TRBV2 to TRBJ1-1; no definite D call. Germline loops: CDR1 SNHLY, CDR2 FYNNEI. The CDR3 totals 15 residues. Trimming removed 5 bases at V and 3 bases at J, with 16 bases between. DNA of the CDR3: TGTGCCAGCAGTTTTCTTCGGGCGCAGGACACTGAAGCTTTCTTT. This translates into CASSFLRAQDTEAFF.